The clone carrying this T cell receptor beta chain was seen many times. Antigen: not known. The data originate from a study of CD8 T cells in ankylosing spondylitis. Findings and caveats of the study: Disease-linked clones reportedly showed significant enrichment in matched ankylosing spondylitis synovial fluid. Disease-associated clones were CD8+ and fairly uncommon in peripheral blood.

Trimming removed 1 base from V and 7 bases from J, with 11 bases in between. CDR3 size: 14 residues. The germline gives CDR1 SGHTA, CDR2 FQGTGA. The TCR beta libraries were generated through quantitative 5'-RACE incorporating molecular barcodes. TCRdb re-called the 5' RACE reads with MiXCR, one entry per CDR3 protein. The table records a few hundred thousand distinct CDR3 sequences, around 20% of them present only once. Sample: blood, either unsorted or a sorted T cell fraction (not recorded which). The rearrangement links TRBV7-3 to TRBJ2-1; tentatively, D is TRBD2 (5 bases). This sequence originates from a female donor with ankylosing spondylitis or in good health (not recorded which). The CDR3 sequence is CASSLSGSRNEQFF. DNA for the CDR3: TGTGCCAGCAGCTTAAGTGGGAGTCGTAATGAGCAGTTCTTC.